The clone carrying this T cell receptor beta chain was seen a handful of times. Its antigen is as yet unknown. The sample originates from a study of CD8 T cells in ankylosing spondylitis. General observations from the study: Among TCR beta sequences, a motif of eight highly homologous variants appeared characteristic of ankylosing spondylitis blood. Matched synovial fluid from ankylosing spondylitis patients was reported to be enriched for disease-linked clones.

Libraries of TCR beta came from quantitative 5'-RACE with molecular barcodes. MiXCR, run by TCRdb on the 5' RACE reads, gives a single entry per CDR3 protein. The sample shows under 850,000 distinct CDR3 sequences, under 20% of them seen only once. V shed 0 bases, J shed 1 base, and the junction held 12 bases outside the gene matches. The CDR3 consists of 17 residues. From germline, CDR1 is DFQATT and CDR2 SNEGSKA (reference sequence). Source material: blood, either unsorted or a sorted T cell fraction (not recorded which). This clonotype was sampled from a male donor with ankylosing spondylitis. This sequence joins TRBV20-1 and TRBJ2-7, with TRBD2 identical over 7 bases. CDR3 in DNA: TGCAGTGCTAGAGATAGAGGGAGGGACTACGATTCCTACGAGCAGTACTTC. It encodes CSARDRGRDYDSYEQYF.